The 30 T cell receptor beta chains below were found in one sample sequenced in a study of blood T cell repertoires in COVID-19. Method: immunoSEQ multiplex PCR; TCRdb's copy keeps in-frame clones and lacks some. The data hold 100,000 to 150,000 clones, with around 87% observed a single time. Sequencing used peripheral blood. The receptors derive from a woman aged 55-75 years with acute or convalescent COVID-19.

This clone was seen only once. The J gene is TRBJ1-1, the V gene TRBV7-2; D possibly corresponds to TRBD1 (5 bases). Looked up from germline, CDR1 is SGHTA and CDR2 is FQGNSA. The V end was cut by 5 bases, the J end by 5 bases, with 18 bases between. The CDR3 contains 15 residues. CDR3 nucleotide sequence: TGTGCCAGCAGCCAGGGAGGGCGGAAGAGGACTGAAGCTTTCTTT. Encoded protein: CASSQGGRKRTEAFF. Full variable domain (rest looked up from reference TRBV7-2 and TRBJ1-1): GAGVSQSPSNKVTEKGKDVELRCDPISGHTALYWYRQSLGQGLEFLIYFQGNSAPDKSGLPSDRFSAERTGGSVSTLTIQRTQQEDSAVYLCASSQGGRKRTEAFFGQGTRLTVV.

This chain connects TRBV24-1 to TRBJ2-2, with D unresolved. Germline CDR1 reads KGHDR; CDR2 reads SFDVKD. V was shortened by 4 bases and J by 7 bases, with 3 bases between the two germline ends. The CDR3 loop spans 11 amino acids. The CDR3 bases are TGTGCCACCAGTGACCACGGGGAGCTGTTTTTT. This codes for CATSDHGELFF.

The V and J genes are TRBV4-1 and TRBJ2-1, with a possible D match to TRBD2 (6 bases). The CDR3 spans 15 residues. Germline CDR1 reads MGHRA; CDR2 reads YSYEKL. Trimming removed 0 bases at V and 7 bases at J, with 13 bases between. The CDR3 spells CASSQEAGFDNEQFF. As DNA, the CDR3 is TGCGCCAGCAGCCAAGAGGCGGGATTTGATAATGAGCAGTTCTTC.

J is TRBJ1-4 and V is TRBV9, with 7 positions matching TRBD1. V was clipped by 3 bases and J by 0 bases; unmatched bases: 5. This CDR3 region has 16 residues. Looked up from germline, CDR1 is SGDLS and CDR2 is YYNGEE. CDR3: CASSARGEATNEKLFF. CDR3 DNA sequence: TGTGCCAGCAGCGCCAGGGGGGAGGCAACTAATGAAAAACTGTTTTTT.

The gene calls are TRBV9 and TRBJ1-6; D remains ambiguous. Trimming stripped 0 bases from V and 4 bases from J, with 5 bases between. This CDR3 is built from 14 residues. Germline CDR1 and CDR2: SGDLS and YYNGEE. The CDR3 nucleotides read TGTGCCAGCAGCGTAGGGCCTTATAATTCACCCCTCCACTTT. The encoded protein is CASSVGPYNSPLHF.

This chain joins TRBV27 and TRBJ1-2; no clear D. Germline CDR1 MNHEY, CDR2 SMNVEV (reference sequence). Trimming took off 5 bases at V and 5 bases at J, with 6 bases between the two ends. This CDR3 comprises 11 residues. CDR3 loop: CASSRGYGYTF. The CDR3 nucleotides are TGTGCCAGCAGTCGGGGATATGGCTACACCTTC.

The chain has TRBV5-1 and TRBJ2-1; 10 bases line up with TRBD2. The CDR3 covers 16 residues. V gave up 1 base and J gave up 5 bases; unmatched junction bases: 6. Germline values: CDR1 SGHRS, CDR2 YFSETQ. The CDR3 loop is CASSLMASGGNNEQFF. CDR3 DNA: TGCGCCAGCAGCTTGATGGCTAGCGGGGGTAACAATGAGCAGTTCTTC.

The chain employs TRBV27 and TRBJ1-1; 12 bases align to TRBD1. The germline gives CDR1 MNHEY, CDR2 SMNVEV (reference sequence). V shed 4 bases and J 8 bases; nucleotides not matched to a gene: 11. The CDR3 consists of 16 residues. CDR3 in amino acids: CASSSYGGTGGPEAFF. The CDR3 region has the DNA TGTGCCAGCAGTTCCTATGGGGGGACAGGGGGCCCAGAAGCTTTCTTT.

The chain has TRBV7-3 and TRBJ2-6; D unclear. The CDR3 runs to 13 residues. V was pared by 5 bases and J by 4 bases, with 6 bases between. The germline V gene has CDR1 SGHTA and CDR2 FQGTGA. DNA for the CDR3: TGTGCCAGCAGCCCTTCCGGGGCCAACGTCCTGACTTTC. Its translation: CASSPSGANVLTF.

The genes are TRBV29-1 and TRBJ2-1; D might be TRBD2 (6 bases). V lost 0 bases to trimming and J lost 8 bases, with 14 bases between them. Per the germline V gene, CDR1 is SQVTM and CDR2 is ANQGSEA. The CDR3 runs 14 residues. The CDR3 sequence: CSVEDRRDGYEQFF. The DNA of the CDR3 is TGCAGCGTTGAAGATCGGCGGGATGGCTATGAGCAGTTCTTC.

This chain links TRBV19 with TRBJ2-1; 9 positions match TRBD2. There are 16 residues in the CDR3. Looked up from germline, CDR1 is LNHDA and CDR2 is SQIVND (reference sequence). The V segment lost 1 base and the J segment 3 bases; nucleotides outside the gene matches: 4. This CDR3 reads CASSIAIAGVYNEQFF. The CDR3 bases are TGTGCCAGTAGTATAGCGATAGCGGGGGTCTACAATGAGCAGTTCTTC.

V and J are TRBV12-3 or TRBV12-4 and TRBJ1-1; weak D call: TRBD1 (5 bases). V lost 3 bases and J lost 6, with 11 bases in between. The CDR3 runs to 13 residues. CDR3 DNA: TGTGCCAGCAGTTTTTCAGGGTCCGCTGAAGCTTTCTTT. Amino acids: CASSFSGSAEAFF.

CDR3 sequence: CAIKEGLQPQHF. CDR3 nucleotides: TGTGCCATAAAGGAGGGGCTTCAGCCCCAGCATTTT. V gene TRBV28 combines with J gene TRBJ1-5; D perhaps matches TRBD1 (5 bases). Germline loops: CDR1 MDHEN, CDR2 SYDVKM. The V and J ends lost 10 bases and 6 bases respectively, with 13 bases between them. There are 12 residues in the CDR3.

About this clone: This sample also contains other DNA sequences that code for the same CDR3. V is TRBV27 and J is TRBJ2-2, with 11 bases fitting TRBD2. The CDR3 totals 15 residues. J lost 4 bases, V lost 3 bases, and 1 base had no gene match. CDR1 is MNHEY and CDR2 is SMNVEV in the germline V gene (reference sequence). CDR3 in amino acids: CASSFGTSGTGELFF. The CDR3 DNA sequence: TGTGCCAGCAGTTTCGGGACTAGCGGCACCGGGGAGCTGTTTTTT.

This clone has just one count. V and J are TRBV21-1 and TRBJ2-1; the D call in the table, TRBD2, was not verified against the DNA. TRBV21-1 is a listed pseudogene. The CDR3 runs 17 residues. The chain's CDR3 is CASSSGLAPSLYHEQFF. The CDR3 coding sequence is TGTGCCAGCAGCAGTGGACTAGCGCCTTCGCTCTACCATGAGCAGTTCTTC.

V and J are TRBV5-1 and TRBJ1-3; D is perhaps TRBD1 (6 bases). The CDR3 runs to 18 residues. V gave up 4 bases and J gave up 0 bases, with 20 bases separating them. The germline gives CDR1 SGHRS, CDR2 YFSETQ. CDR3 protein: CASSPYYRAQSSGNTIYF. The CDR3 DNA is TGCGCCAGCAGCCCTTATTACAGGGCGCAGTCCTCTGGAAACACCATATATTTT.

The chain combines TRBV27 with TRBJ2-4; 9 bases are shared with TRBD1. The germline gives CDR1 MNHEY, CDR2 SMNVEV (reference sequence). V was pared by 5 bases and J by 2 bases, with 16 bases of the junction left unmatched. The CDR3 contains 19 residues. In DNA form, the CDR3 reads TGTGCCAGCAGTGCCGACCCTTGGACAGGGGCTAAATCCAAAAACATTCAGTACTTC. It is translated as CASSADPWTGAKSKNIQYF.

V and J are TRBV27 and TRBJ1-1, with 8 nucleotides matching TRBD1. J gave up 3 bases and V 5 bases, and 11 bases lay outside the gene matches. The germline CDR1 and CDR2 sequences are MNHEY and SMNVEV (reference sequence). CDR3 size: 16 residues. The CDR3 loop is CASSAWTGLGDTEAFF. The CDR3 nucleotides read TGTGCCAGCAGTGCGTGGACAGGGCTGGGGGACACTGAAGCTTTCTTT.

In DNA form, the CDR3 reads TGTGCCAGCAGCTTAAATAGGGGCGGGAGGAAAGAGACCCAGTACTTC. This sequence encodes CASSLNRGGRKETQYF. This chain links TRBV7-3 with TRBJ2-5; 8 bases are shared with TRBD2. The germline gives CDR1 SGHTA, CDR2 FQGTGA. Germline trimming cut 1 base from V and 3 bases from J; bases unmatched to any gene: 7. This CDR3 spans 16 amino acids.

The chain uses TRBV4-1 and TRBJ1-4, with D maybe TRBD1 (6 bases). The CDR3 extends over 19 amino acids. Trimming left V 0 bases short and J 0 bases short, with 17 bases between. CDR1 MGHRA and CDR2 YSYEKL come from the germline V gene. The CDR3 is CASSQDPPGQTPTNEKLFF. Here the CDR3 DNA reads TGCGCCAGCAGCCAAGACCCTCCGGGACAAACCCCAACTAATGAAAAACTGTTTTTT.

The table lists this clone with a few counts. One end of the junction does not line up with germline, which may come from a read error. The CDR3 sequence: CASSFGSKENPGF. In DNA, the CDR3 is TGTGCCAGCAGCTTTGGAAGCAAAGAAAACCCCGGGTTT. The chain carries TRBV11-3 and TRBJ1-1; D is uncertain. The length of the CDR3 is 13 residues. CDR1 SGHNT and CDR2 YENEEA come from the germline V gene.

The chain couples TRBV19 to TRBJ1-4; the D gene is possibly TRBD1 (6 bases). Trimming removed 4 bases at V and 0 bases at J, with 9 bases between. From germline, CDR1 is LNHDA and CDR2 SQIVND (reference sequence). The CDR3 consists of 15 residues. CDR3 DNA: TGTGCCAGTAGTACCCGACAGGCAACTAATGAAAAACTGTTTTTT. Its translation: CASSTRQATNEKLFF.

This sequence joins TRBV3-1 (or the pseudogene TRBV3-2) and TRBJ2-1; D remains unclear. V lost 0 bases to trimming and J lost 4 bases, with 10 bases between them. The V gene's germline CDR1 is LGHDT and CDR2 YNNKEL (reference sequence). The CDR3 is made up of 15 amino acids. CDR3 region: CASSQDVKTYNEQFF. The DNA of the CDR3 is TGTGCCAGCAGCCAAGATGTGAAGACTTACAATGAGCAGTTCTTC.

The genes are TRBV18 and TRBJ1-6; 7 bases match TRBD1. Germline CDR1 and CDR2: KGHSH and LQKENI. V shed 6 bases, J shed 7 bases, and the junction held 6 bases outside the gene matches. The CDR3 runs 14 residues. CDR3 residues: CASSVDRINSPLHF. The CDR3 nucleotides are TGTGCCAGCTCTGTGGACAGGATCAATTCACCCCTCCACTTT.

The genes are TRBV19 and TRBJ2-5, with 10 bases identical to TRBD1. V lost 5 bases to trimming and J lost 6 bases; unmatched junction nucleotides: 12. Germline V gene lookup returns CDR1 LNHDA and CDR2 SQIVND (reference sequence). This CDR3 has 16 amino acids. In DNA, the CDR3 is TGTGCCAGTAGTCTCGGAAAAGACAGGGGGCCTAAGACCCAGTACTTC. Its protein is CASSLGKDRGPKTQYF. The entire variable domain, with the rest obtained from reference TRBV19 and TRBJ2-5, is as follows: DGGITQSPKYLFRKEGQNVTLSCEQNLNHDAMYWYRQDPGQGLRLIYYSQIVNDFQKGDIAEGYSVSREKKESFPLTVTSAQKNPTAFYLCASSLGKDRGPKTQYFGPGTRLLVL.

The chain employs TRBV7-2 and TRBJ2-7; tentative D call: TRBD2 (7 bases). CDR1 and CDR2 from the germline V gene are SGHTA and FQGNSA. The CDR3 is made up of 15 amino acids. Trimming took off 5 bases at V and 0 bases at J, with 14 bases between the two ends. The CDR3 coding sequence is TGTGCCAGCAGCCTGCTCGGGGGGCGCTCCTACGAGCAGTACTTC. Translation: CASSLLGGRSYEQYF.

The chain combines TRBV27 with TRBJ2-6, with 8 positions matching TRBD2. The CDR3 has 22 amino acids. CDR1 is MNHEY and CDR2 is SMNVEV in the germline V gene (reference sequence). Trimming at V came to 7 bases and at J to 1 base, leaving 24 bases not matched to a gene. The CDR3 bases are TGTGCCAGCATACTACCCGACAGGAGCGGACTAGCTGAGTCGTCTGGGGCCAACGTCCTGACTTTC. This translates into CASILPDRSGLAESSGANVLTF.

The CDR3 is CASSLVRDGTFSNTEAFF. The CDR3, as DNA: TGCGCCAGCAGCTTGGTGCGGGACGGAACCTTCTCGAACACTGAAGCTTTCTTT. This chain links TRBV5-1 with TRBJ1-1; D is possibly TRBD1 (5 bases). V shed 0 bases and J shed 1 base, with 19 bases lying between them. Germline V lookup: CDR1 SGHRS, CDR2 YFSETQ. The CDR3 has 18 residues.

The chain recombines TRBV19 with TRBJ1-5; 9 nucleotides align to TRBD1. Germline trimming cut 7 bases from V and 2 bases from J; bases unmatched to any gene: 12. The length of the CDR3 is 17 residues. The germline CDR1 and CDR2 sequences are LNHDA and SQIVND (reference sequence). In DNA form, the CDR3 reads TGTGCCAGTAACCCGGGACAGGGCCGGCGTGGCAATCAGCCCCAGCATTTT. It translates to CASNPGQGRRGNQPQHF.

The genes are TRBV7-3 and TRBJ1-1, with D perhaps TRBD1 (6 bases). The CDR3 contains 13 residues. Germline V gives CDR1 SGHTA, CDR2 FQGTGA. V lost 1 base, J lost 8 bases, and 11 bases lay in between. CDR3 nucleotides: TGTGCCAGCAGCTTAAGTGGGGGCATGGAAGCTTTCTTT. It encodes CASSLSGGMEAFF.